Below are 25 T cell receptor beta chains sequenced from a single sample in a study of T-cell memory formation after mild COVID-19. Each CDR3 protein is one row after TCRdb ran MiXCR on the 5' RACE reads. The table includes hundreds of thousands of distinct CDR3 sequences, approximately 23% detected once. The sample taken for sequencing was PBMCs or a T cell subset sorted from them (not recorded which). Receptor source: an adult woman who had mild COVID-19 (a few samples of this study predate the infection). Cell type and time point are not known.

This clonotype was detected only a few times. The chain combines TRBV2 with TRBJ2-5; TRBD2 agrees at 15 bases. V lost 3 bases to trimming and J lost 4 bases; unmatched junction nucleotides: 9. Germline CDR1 reads SNHLY; CDR2 reads FYNNEI. This CDR3 is built from 18 residues. The CDR3 DNA is TGTGCCAGCAGTGATCCGGGACTAGCGGGAGGAGGCCCAGAGACCCAGTACTTC. This gives the protein CASSDPGLAGGGPETQYF.

The chain carries TRBV29-1 and TRBJ2-7; no reliable D call. The V end lost 5 bases, the J end lost 1 base, and 12 bases lay between the germline ends. CDR1 SQVTM and CDR2 ANQGSEA come from the germline V gene. The CDR3 sequence is 13 residues long. Here the CDR3 reads CSVLSQGSYEQYF. The CDR3 DNA reads TGCAGCGTTCTCAGTCAAGGGTCCTACGAGCAGTACTTC.

Notes on this clonotype: The missing conserved phenylalanine or tryptophan at the end of this CDR3 makes a read error likely. The gene calls are TRBV7-2 and TRBJ2-4; D is perhaps TRBD1 (6 bases). The CDR3 has 17 residues. V was clipped by 1 base and J by 4 bases, with 17 bases between them. The V gene's germline CDR1 is SGHTA and CDR2 FQGNSA. The DNA for the CDR3 is TGTGCCAGCAGCTTAGGTTGGCGTCAGGGGAAGAAAAACATTCAGTACTTA. This encodes CASSLGWRQGKKNIQYL.

This clonotype turned up a few times. This chain links TRBV2 with TRBJ1-6, with 8 bases fitting TRBD1. Germline V CDR1 and CDR2: SNHLY, FYNNEI. The CDR3 loop spans 13 amino acids. V lost 8 bases and J lost 10; bases outside the gene matches: 7. The chain's CDR3 is CASARGQGSPLHF. CDR3 DNA sequence: TGTGCCAGCGCCCGAGGACAGGGATCACCCCTCCACTTT.

A few counts support this clonotype. The chain links TRBV6-2 or TRBV6-3 to TRBJ2-3; D might be TRBD2 (6 bases). Germline values: CDR1 MNHEY, CDR2 SVGEGT. The germline V and J ends were trimmed by 0 bases and 9 bases, with 16 bases remaining between them. This CDR3 region has 15 residues. The CDR3 DNA reads TGTGCCAGCAGTTACTCGCAGGACTACCTCGGGACGCAGTATTTT. Amino acids: CASSYSQDYLGTQYF.

This clonotype was seen only a few times. This sequence joins TRBV9 and TRBJ2-6; no firm D call. The CDR3 covers 16 residues. Trimming stripped 0 bases from V and 1 base from J, with 8 bases between. Germline V gene data show CDR1 as SGDLS and CDR2 as YYNGEE. CDR3 DNA sequence: TGTGCCAGCAGCGTAGATGGCCATTCTGGGGCCAACGTCCTGACTTTC. This sequence encodes CASSVDGHSGANVLTF.

There are a few counts of this clonotype. CDR3 DNA sequence: TGTGCCAGCAGCAATTTCGGGACTAGCGGGAGCTCTGAGCAGTTCTTC. As protein: CASSNFGTSGSSEQFF. The chain is built from TRBV7-2 and TRBJ2-1, with 14 bases identical to TRBD2. The V segment lost 5 bases and the J segment 9 bases; nucleotides outside the gene matches: 9. CDR3 length equals 16 residues. Germline V lookup: CDR1 SGHTA, CDR2 FQGNSA. Full variable domain (remainder filled in from reference TRBV7-2 and TRBJ2-1): GAGVSQSPSNKVTEKGKDVELRCDPISGHTALYWYRQSLGQGLEFLIYFQGNSAPDKSGLPSDRFSAERTGGSVSTLTIQRTQQEDSAVYLCASSNFGTSGSSEQFFGPGTRLTVL.

The rearrangement uses TRBV7-2 and TRBJ2-3; 13 nucleotides line up with TRBD2. Germline V gives CDR1 SGHTA, CDR2 FQGNSA. The CDR3 covers 19 residues. V was clipped by 6 bases and J by 3 bases; unmatched bases: 15. CDR3 DNA: TGTGCCAGCAGGTTACTCCGGACTAGCGGGAGCGGCGGAACAGATACGCAGTATTTT. This encodes CASRLLRTSGSGGTDTQYF.

The chain joins TRBV4-2 to TRBJ2-1; D remains unclear. From germline, CDR1 is LGHNA and CDR2 YNFKEQ. CDR3 length: 15 amino acids. Trimming shortened V by 0 bases and J by 2 bases, and 8 bases separated the two germline ends. For the CDR3, the DNA is TGTGCCAGCAGCCAAGACTACACCCCCTACAATGAGCAGTTCTTC. This codes for CASSQDYTPYNEQFF.

The chain combines TRBV5-1 with TRBJ2-5, with 12 nucleotides matching TRBD2. J gave up 3 bases and V 0 bases, and 6 bases lay outside the gene matches. Germline CDR1 SGHRS, CDR2 YFSETQ. The CDR3 consists of 17 residues. The CDR3 loop is CASSLGLAGDKEETQYF. In DNA form, the CDR3 reads TGCGCCAGCAGCTTGGGACTAGCGGGGGACAAGGAAGAGACCCAGTACTTC.

V gene TRBV12-3 or TRBV12-4 combines with J gene TRBJ2-7, with unresolved D. Trimming shortened V by 3 bases and J by 3 bases, and 6 bases separated the two germline ends. This CDR3 has 12 residues. The DNA for the CDR3 is TGTGCCAGCAGTTTCGACGACTACGAGCAGTACTTC. Amino acids: CASSFDDYEQYF.

The table lists this clonotype with a few counts. The V gene is TRBV5-4, the J gene TRBJ2-3; 8 bases map to TRBD1. The CDR3 is 15 amino acids. V shed 0 bases, J shed 5 bases, and the junction held 5 bases outside the gene matches. CDR1 and CDR2 (germline): SGHNT, YYREEE (reference sequence). The chain's CDR3 is CASSLGTGWGDTQYF. The CDR3 coding sequence is TGTGCCAGCAGCTTGGGGACAGGGTGGGGAGATACGCAGTATTTT.

The CDR3 nucleotides are TGTGCCACCAGTGAGGGCCCAGGGGACTCCTACGAGCAGTACTTC. Amino acids: CATSEGPGDSYEQYF. This sequence joins TRBV24-1 and TRBJ2-7; D might be TRBD1 (6 bases). CDR3 length: 15 residues. Germline V gene data show CDR1 as KGHDR and CDR2 as SFDVKD. With 4 bases removed from V and 0 bases from J, the gap between germline ends came to 12 bases.

This sequence joins TRBV12-3 or TRBV12-4 and TRBJ2-7, with 8 bases identical to TRBD2. V gave up 5 bases and J gave up 0 bases; unmatched junction bases: 12. The CDR3 contains 17 residues. CDR3 nucleotide sequence: TGTGCCAGCAGTCCCCGGGGCGGGGGGCTCCCCTCCTACGAGCAGTACTTC. Encoded protein: CASSPRGGGLPSYEQYF.

This rearrangement joins TRBV3-1 to TRBJ1-2; D gene uncertain. V was cut by 0 bases and J by 7 bases, with 9 bases left in between. The CDR3 length is 13 residues. The germline V gene encodes CDR1 LGHDT and CDR2 YNNKEL (reference sequence). CDR3 bases: TGTGCCAGCAGCCAAGAAAGGGCGGTTGGCTACACCTTC. This translates into CASSQERAVGYTF.

The table lists this clonotype with many counts. The gene calls are TRBV27 and TRBJ2-5, with D possibly being TRBD1 (6 bases). Germline values: CDR1 MNHEY, CDR2 SMNVEV (reference sequence). The CDR3 consists of 14 residues. V shed 2 bases and J shed 3 bases, with 10 bases lying between them. CDR3 sequence (DNA): TGTGCCAGCAGTTTAAGGGCAGGGGAAGAGACCCAGTACTTC. This encodes CASSLRAGEETQYF.

This clonotype was recorded a few times. The chain uses TRBV11-3 and TRBJ2-1; D gene ambiguous. CDR1 is SGHNT and CDR2 is YENEEA in the germline V gene. CDR3 length equals 13 residues. Trimming took off 5 bases at V and 5 bases at J, with 10 bases between the two ends. For the CDR3, the DNA is TGTGCCAGCAGCCGAGACGGAAACAATGAGCAGTTCTTC. It codes for CASSRDGNNEQFF.

This clonotype was seen a few times. J is TRBJ1-6 and V is TRBV6-5; possible D gene TRBD1, 5 bases. Germline CDR1 reads MNHEY; CDR2 reads SVGAGI. V lost 0 bases, J lost 9 bases, and 9 bases lay in between. This CDR3 has 14 amino acids. CDR3 DNA sequence: TGTGCCAGCAGTTACTCCAGGGAGGGTTCACCCCTCCACTTT. Translated, it gives CASSYSREGSPLHF.

The gene calls are TRBV7-9 and TRBJ2-1; 7 nucleotides align to TRBD1. Germline trimming cut 5 bases from V and 6 bases from J; bases unmatched to any gene: 7. The CDR3 totals 14 residues. CDR1 and CDR2 from the germline V gene are SEHNR and FQNEAQ (reference sequence). The DNA of the CDR3 is TGTGCCAGCAGCCAAGGACAGGCGCTCAATGAGCAGTTCTTC. This encodes CASSQGQALNEQFF.

This clonotype was counted only a few times. The J gene is TRBJ2-5, the V gene TRBV6-1; either TRBD1 or TRBD2 may supply D (5 bases each). Germline V gives CDR1 MNHNS, CDR2 SASEGT. V shed 4 bases and J shed 4 bases, with 13 bases lying between them. This CDR3 has 14 amino acids. CDR3 protein: CASSVMGRRETQYF. The CDR3 DNA reads as TGTGCCAGCAGTGTGATGGGACGTCGAGAGACCCAGTACTTC.

This clonotype occurred a few times. The rearrangement uses TRBV9 and TRBJ2-5; D not resolved. The V gene lost 0 bases and the J gene lost 2 bases, with 8 bases spanning the gap. The germline CDR1 and CDR2 sequences are SGDLS and YYNGEE. The CDR3 has 14 residues. The CDR3, as DNA: TGTGCCAGCAGCGTAGGGTATTCGCAAGAGACCCAGTACTTC. This codes for CASSVGYSQETQYF.

There are a few counts of this clonotype. V and J are TRBV12-3 or TRBV12-4 and TRBJ1-1, with D unclear. This CDR3 spans 12 amino acids. V shed 8 bases and J shed 1 base, with 8 bases lying between them. This CDR3 reads CASGRRNTEAFF. CDR3 DNA sequence: TGTGCCAGCGGTCGACGGAACACTGAAGCTTTCTTT.

This chain connects TRBV11-1 to TRBJ1-1; D uncertain. V was shortened by 10 bases and J by 3 bases, with 15 bases between the two germline ends. The CDR3 runs to 13 residues. Germline CDR1 reads SGHAT; CDR2 reads FQDESV (reference sequence). The CDR3 bases are TGTGCCACCTCCCCTTTGTGGGACACTGAAGCTTTCTTT. Encoded protein: CATSPLWDTEAFF.

This clonotype was found a few times. The chain couples TRBV12-3 or TRBV12-4 to TRBJ2-7, with D perhaps matching TRBD1 or TRBD2 (6 bases each). Trimming took off 6 bases at V and 0 bases at J, with 21 bases between the two ends. The CDR3 runs 17 residues. CDR3 bases: TGTGCCAGCAGCCGAAACGTGGGGGGCCCCCGCTCCTACGAGCAGTACTTC. This gives the protein CASSRNVGGPRSYEQYF.

This clonotype was detected a few times. The V and J genes are TRBV4-3 and TRBJ2-3; D is unclear. The V and J ends lost 3 bases and 2 bases respectively, with 12 bases between them. Germline CDR1 and CDR2: LGHNA and YSLEER. The CDR3 is made up of 15 amino acids. The CDR3 DNA is TGCGCCAGCAGCCATTTCTTGGACCTCACAGATACGCAGTATTTT. This translates into CASSHFLDLTDTQYF.